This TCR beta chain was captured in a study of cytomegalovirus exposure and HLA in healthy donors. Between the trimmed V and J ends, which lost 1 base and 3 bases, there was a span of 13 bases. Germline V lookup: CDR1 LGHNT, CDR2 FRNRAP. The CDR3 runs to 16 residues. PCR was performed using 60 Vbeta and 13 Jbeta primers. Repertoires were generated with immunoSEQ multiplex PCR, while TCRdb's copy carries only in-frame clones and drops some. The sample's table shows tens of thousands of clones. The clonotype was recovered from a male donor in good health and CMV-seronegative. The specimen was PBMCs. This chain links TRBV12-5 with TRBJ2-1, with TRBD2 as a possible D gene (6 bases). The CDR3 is CASGLGAGSGYNEQFF. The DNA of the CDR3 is TGTGCTAGTGGTTTGGGGGCGGGGAGCGGCTACAATGAGCAGTTCTTC.